The 21 T cell receptor beta chains below all came from one sample that was sequenced in a study of shared clonotypes between healthy human individuals (dated by TCRdb to the early 2020s). Receptor libraries were prepared by the immunoSEQ multiplex PCR assay. This immuneACCESS table, as held by TCRdb, lists in-frame sequences with V and J called but not all clones. Of the missing ones, under half trace to an unresolved V gene in checked studies; the others have no known cause. The sample table holds about 2 million clones, of which approximately 94% were seen once. The ten top clones hold around 1.1% of the sample. For the CD8 naive samples, CD45RO-negative cells were positively selected for CCR7, yielding a CD45RA+CCR7+ population from which TemRA cells were excluded. Source material: naive CD8+ T cells sorted from blood. This specimen's cell subset or site label, interpreted: CD45RA+CCR7+. These receptors came from a man younger than 35 in good health.

J is TRBJ1-6 and V is TRBV9; D is uncertain. The CDR3 extends over 17 amino acids. In germline, CDR1 is SGDLS, CDR2 YYNGEE. V gave up 3 bases and J gave up 4 bases, with 17 bases separating them. The DNA of the CDR3 is TGTGCCAGCAGCGAGACGGACGGATACTTGTATAATTCACCCCTCCACTTT. Amino acids: CASSETDGYLYNSPLHF.

This clone was recorded only once. The CDR3 region has the DNA TGTGCCAGCAGGGGAACAGATACGCAGTATTTT. Translated: CASRGTDTQYF. The V gene is TRBV25-1, the J gene TRBJ2-3; D ambiguous. The CDR3 covers 11 residues. Germline V CDR1 and CDR2: MGHDK, SYGVNS. Trimming stripped 6 bases from V and 3 bases from J, with 4 bases between.

This chain links TRBV7-9 with TRBJ2-1; 8 positions agree with TRBD1. J was trimmed by 8 bases and V by 1 base; bases with no gene match: 10. The CDR3 contains 16 residues. From germline, CDR1 is SEHNR and CDR2 FQNEAQ (reference sequence). The CDR3 region is CASSLGDRPGVDEQFF. The CDR3 DNA follows: TGTGCCAGCAGCTTAGGGGACAGGCCGGGAGTCGATGAGCAGTTCTTC.

The V gene is TRBV11-3, the J gene TRBJ2-2; 7 bases line up with TRBD2. This CDR3 comprises 15 residues. Per the germline V gene, CDR1 is SGHNT and CDR2 is YENEEA. V was clipped by 5 bases and J by 5 bases; unmatched bases: 8. The DNA of the CDR3 is TGTGCCAGCAGCCCCCGCCGGGGGGTGACCGGGGAGCTGTTTTTT. Translating it yields CASSPRRGVTGELFF.

V is TRBV6-1 and J is TRBJ2-4; 7 bases are shared with TRBD2. Germline-derived CDR1 and CDR2 are MNHNS and SASEGT. The CDR3 loop spans 15 amino acids. The J segment lost 4 bases and the V segment lost 5 bases, leaving 8 bases of the junction unmatched. The CDR3 DNA follows: TGTGCCAGCAGTACCGCCGGGGGGTTTAAAAACATTCAGTACTTC. Protein product: CASSTAGGFKNIQYF.

The chain is built from TRBV9 and TRBJ2-5; 7 positions match TRBD1. The germline V gene has CDR1 SGDLS and CDR2 YYNGEE. V shed 4 bases and J 5 bases; nucleotides not matched to a gene: 11. The CDR3 sequence is 15 residues long. The CDR3 sequence: CASSISRDSWETQYF. CDR3 sequence (DNA): TGTGCCAGCAGCATAAGCCGGGACAGCTGGGAGACCCAGTACTTC.

V is TRBV11-2 and J is TRBJ1-3; maybe TRBD1 (5 bases). V lost 6 bases and J lost 0, with 15 bases in between. The germline V gene has CDR1 SGHAT and CDR2 FQNNGV. The CDR3 spans 16 residues. The CDR3 loop reads CASSLPGPSSGNTIYF. The DNA of the CDR3 is TGTGCCAGCAGTCTACCGGGACCTAGCTCTGGAAACACCATATATTTT.

This clone was seen just once. Other DNA sequences in this specimen translate into the identical CDR3. This rearrangement joins TRBV27 to TRBJ1-1, with D possibly being TRBD1 (5 bases). The CDR3 runs 15 residues. Germline loops: CDR1 MNHEY, CDR2 SMNVEV (reference sequence). Trimming removed 0 bases from V and 1 base from J, with 9 bases in between. The CDR3 nucleotides read TGTGCCAGCAGTTTATCGATTGGGGGGAACACTGAAGCTTTCTTT. Translation gives CASSLSIGGNTEAFF.

The rearrangement links TRBV7-9 to TRBJ2-1; no firm D call. Per the germline V gene, CDR1 is SEHNR and CDR2 is FQNEAQ (reference sequence). The CDR3 spans 13 residues. Trimming took 9 bases from V and 5 from J, leaving 14 bases between them. The CDR3 DNA is TGTGCCAGTCCAGGCCATCCCCACAATGAGCAGTTCTTC. Encoded protein: CASPGHPHNEQFF.

The gene calls are TRBV7-2 and TRBJ1-2, with 9 bases fitting TRBD1. V lost 3 bases, J lost 5 bases, and 4 bases stayed unmatched. Germline V gives CDR1 SGHTA, CDR2 FQGNSA. This CDR3 has 14 residues. The CDR3 nucleotides read TGTGCCAGCAGCTTCACAGGGGGCGTTTATGGCTACACCTTC. Its protein product is CASSFTGGVYGYTF.

The chain couples TRBV7-8 to TRBJ1-5; D gene uncertain. The germline gives CDR1 SGHVS, CDR2 FQNEAQ. The CDR3 length is 15 residues. Deletions cut 4 bases from V and 3 bases from J, with 13 bases between. The CDR3 DNA is TGTGCCAGCAGCTCAAGAGGACTGTACAATCAGCCCCAGCATTTT. As protein: CASSSRGLYNQPQHF.

CDR3 nucleotide sequence: TGTGCCAGCAGCTCACCGTGGGACCGCTCTGAGGGCACCGGGGAGCTGTTTTTT. It encodes CASSSPWDRSEGTGELFF. The V gene is TRBV7-6, the J gene TRBJ2-2; D is possibly TRBD1 or TRBD2 (5 bases each). Trimming took off 4 bases at V and 4 bases at J, with 22 bases between the two ends. CDR1 and CDR2 (germline): SGHVS, FNYEAQ. This CDR3 contains 18 residues.

This clone was recorded once. The CDR3 loop reads CASSEWTLNQPQHF. The CDR3 bases are TGTGCCAGCAGTGAATGGACTCTTAATCAGCCCCAGCATTTT. The V gene is TRBV6-1, the J gene TRBJ1-5, with D hard to call. Germline assignment: CDR1 MNHNS and CDR2 SASEGT. This CDR3 comprises 14 residues. The V gene lost 2 bases and the J gene lost 4 bases, with 9 bases spanning the gap.

This clone was detected once. The same CDR3 also results from other DNA sequences found in this sample. The V and J genes are TRBV7-9 and TRBJ1-5; no definite D call. Trimming pared 4 bases from V and 6 bases from J, leaving 7 bases between. The CDR3 loop spans 12 amino acids. Germline V gives CDR1 SEHNR, CDR2 FQNEAQ (reference sequence). Here the CDR3 DNA reads TGTGCCAGCAGCTCCGACCGTCAGCCCCAGCATTTT. Protein product: CASSSDRQPQHF.

This chain joins TRBV27 and TRBJ1-6, with D uncertain. Germline V CDR1 and CDR2: MNHEY, SMNVEV (reference sequence). This CDR3 is built from 14 residues. Deletions cut 8 bases from V and 0 bases from J, with 8 bases between. The CDR3 is CASWEASYNSPLHF. CDR3 nucleotide sequence: TGTGCCAGCTGGGAGGCCTCCTATAATTCACCCCTCCACTTT.

Notes on this clone: A much bigger clone sits one base away, suggesting this may be a read error. Within the sample, other DNA sequences also encode this same CDR3. The V gene is TRBV11-2, the J gene TRBJ2-7; D not resolved. Per the germline V gene, CDR1 is SGHAT and CDR2 is FQNNGV. The V and J ends lost 1 base and 6 bases respectively, with 7 bases between them. The CDR3 length is 12 residues. The DNA for the CDR3 is TGTGCCAGCAGCTTAGGGGTCTCCGAGCAGTACTTC. It encodes CASSLGVSEQYF.

The chain has TRBV28 and TRBJ2-3; 10 bases line up with TRBD2. Losses at the gene ends were 3 bases for V and 2 bases for J; bases not matched to a gene: 5. Germline loops: CDR1 MDHEN, CDR2 SYDVKM. CDR3 length: 16 residues. CDR3 coding DNA: TGTGCCAGCAGTTTCCGGACTAGCGGCGACACAGATACGCAGTATTTT. Protein product: CASSFRTSGDTDTQYF.

The chain is built from TRBV29-1 and TRBJ2-1, with D tentatively TRBD2 (7 bases). The ends were cut back, 6 bases at V and 5 bases at J, with 20 bases in the middle. Per germline, CDR1 SQVTM and CDR2 ANQGSEA. The CDR3 extends over 15 amino acids. The CDR3 DNA reads as TGCAGCGTCTCCCTGGGGGGGCAGGTGAACAATGAGCAGTTCTTC. Amino acids: CSVSLGGQVNNEQFF.

The rearrangement uses TRBV7-9 and TRBJ1-5; tentatively, D is TRBD1 (5 bases). The CDR3 covers 14 residues. With 3 bases removed from V and 7 bases from J, the gap between germline ends came to 13 bases. Germline CDR1 is SEHNR and CDR2 is FQNEAQ (reference sequence). CDR3 in DNA: TGTGCCAGCAGCTTTGAACAGGTTGGACAGCCCCAGCATTTT. Translated: CASSFEQVGQPQHF.

The chain combines TRBV30 with TRBJ2-7, with 7 nucleotides matching TRBD1. Per the germline V gene, CDR1 is GTSNPN and CDR2 is SVGIG (reference sequence). Trimming cost V 3 bases and J 0 bases; bases outside gene matches: 8. The CDR3 spans 15 residues. The CDR3 sequence: CAWRDKQGFSYEQYF. CDR3 nucleotides: TGTGCCTGGAGGGATAAACAGGGGTTCTCCTACGAGCAGTACTTC.

This rearrangement joins TRBV2 to TRBJ1-1, with 7 positions matching TRBD1. Germline V gives CDR1 SNHLY, CDR2 FYNNEI. The junction had 7 bases not matched to a gene; V was cut back by 3 bases and J by 6 bases. There are 14 residues in the CDR3. The CDR3 is CASSDRDSRPEAFF. CDR3 nucleotides: TGTGCCAGCAGTGACCGGGACAGTAGGCCTGAAGCTTTCTTT.